The clone carrying this T cell receptor (beta chain) was recorded many times. The antigen remains unidentified. Unique molecular identifiers, one per molecule, were present on every TCR cDNA molecule. TCRdb analysed the 5' RACE reads with MiXCR anew, one entry per CDR3 protein. The sample includes more than 10,000 distinct CDR3 sequences, 3% to 4.5% seen only once; the top ten take under 55%. Time point noted: sample taken at primary tumor resection. Researchers sequenced whole RNA taken from tumor, nontumor lung or frozen PBMC without sorting. The germline CDR1 and CDR2 sequences are KGHDR and SFDVKD. The CDR3 is 15 amino acids. V was pared by 1 base and J by 1 base, with 8 bases between. This record comes from a study of spatial heterogeneity in lung cancer. Study-level points and caveats: Among blood samples, ubiquitous expanded tumor TCRs appeared more at resection than at follow-up.

This clonotype originated in a male donor with early-stage non-small cell lung cancer. The starting material was PBMCs, obtained at surgery. The chain joins TRBV24-1 to TRBJ2-3; TRBD1 or TRBD2 may be the D gene (5 bases each). The CDR3 DNA sequence: TGTGCCACCAGTGATTTTTGGGACCGCACAGATACGCAGTATTTT. Residues: CATSDFWDRTDTQYF.